Below, one T cell receptor beta chain is given with its context. Some clones are missing from TCRdb's copy, which holds only in-frame ones; the method was immunoSEQ multiplex PCR. The repertoire has some 2.3 million clones, 85% to 95% of them found once; the top ten carry about 0.41%. The data were taken from a study of shared clonotypes between healthy human individuals. Sequenced material: naive CD4+ T cells from PBMCs. Subset in this sample: CD45RA+ positively selected. This TCR was sampled from a man aged 18 to 30 in good health. Some clones in this sample may be carry-over from other donors' samples.

DNA of the CDR3: TGTGCCAGCAGCCTACAGGGGGAGATGTCAGAGACCCAGTACTTC. Its translation: CASSLQGEMSETQYF. This chain joins TRBV2 and TRBJ2-5; TRBD1 agrees at 8 bases. This CDR3 region has 15 residues. Germline loops: CDR1 SNHLY, CDR2 FYNNEI. V gave up 6 bases and J gave up 4 bases; unmatched junction bases: 10. Complete variable domain (other parts from reference TRBV2 and TRBJ2-5): EPEVTQTPSHQVTQMGQEVILRCVPISNHLYFYWYRQILGQKVEFLVSFYNNEISEKSEIFDDQFSVERPDGSNFTLKIRSTKLEDSAMYFCASSLQGEMSETQYFGPGTRLLVL.